These 29 T cell receptor beta chains were all obtained from the same sample, sequenced in a study of T cells in pancreatic ductal adenocarcinoma. No neoadjuvant therapy was given to the selected pancreatic ductal adenocarcinoma patients before their surgery. The assay was immunoSEQ multiplex PCR, and TCRdb's table has in-frame clones only and misses some. Of about 98,000 clones detected, about 96% appear once; the ten largest clones hold approximately 3.1%. The sequencing input was PBMCs. The receptor source for this set is a human donor with pancreatic ductal adenocarcinoma.

This clone was seen a single time. The chain combines TRBV9 with TRBJ2-5; TRBD2 aligns across 10 bases. The V segment lost 3 bases and the J segment 5 bases; nucleotides outside the gene matches: 7. The length of the CDR3 is 15 residues. Germline V lookup: CDR1 SGDLS, CDR2 YYNGEE. CDR3 sequence: CASSEAGGWYETQYF. CDR3 sequence (DNA): TGTGCCAGCAGCGAAGCGGGGGGGTGGTATGAGACCCAGTACTTC.

The chain employs TRBV27 and TRBJ2-7, with D possibly being TRBD2 (6 bases). Germline CDR1 and CDR2: MNHEY and SMNVEV (reference sequence). The CDR3 totals 13 residues. Trimming left V 3 bases short and J 6 bases short, with 12 bases between. CDR3 residues: CASSFGSQGEQYF. The DNA of the CDR3 is TGTGCCAGCAGTTTCGGGAGTCAGGGCGAGCAGTACTTC.

The rearrangement links TRBV29-1 to TRBJ2-4, with D possibly being TRBD1 (6 bases). Germline values: CDR1 SQVTM, CDR2 ANQGSEA. Deletions cut 5 bases from V and 6 bases from J, with 17 bases between. This CDR3 has 14 residues. The CDR3 is CSVRLSTGRNIQYF. CDR3 coding DNA: TGCAGCGTTCGCCTAAGTACAGGGCGAAACATTCAGTACTTC.

The CDR3 reads CASMGRDRRTNYGYTF. CDR3 coding DNA: TGTGCCAGTATGGGCCGGGACAGGCGGACTAACTATGGCTACACCTTC. This chain uses TRBV19 with TRBJ1-2; 8 bases map to TRBD1. Trimming removed 7 bases from V and 0 bases from J; junction bases left unmatched: 10. Germline V lookup: CDR1 LNHDA, CDR2 SQIVND (reference sequence). The CDR3 extends over 16 amino acids.

This clone has just one count. The chain employs TRBV15 and TRBJ2-7, with a weak D call TRBD1 (5 bases). The V and J ends lost 0 bases and 9 bases respectively, with 15 bases between them. Germline CDR1 reads LNHNV; CDR2 reads YYDKDF (reference sequence). The CDR3 contains 14 residues. The CDR3 loop is CATSRDGQGSVQYF. The CDR3 DNA sequence: TGTGCCACCAGCAGAGATGGGCAGGGCTCAGTGCAGTACTTC.

V gene TRBV4-2 combines with J gene TRBJ2-6, with D hard to call. CDR3 length: 17 residues. Trimming took 0 bases from V and 1 from J, leaving 10 bases between them. Germline values: CDR1 LGHNA, CDR2 YNFKEQ. The CDR3 sequence: CASSQDLAGSGANVLTF. The CDR3 DNA sequence: TGTGCCAGCAGCCAAGATTTGGCCGGGTCTGGGGCCAACGTCCTGACTTTC.

The J gene is TRBJ2-3, the V gene TRBV11-1; 7 bases are shared with TRBD1. V lost 5 bases and J lost 2; bases outside the gene matches: 4. Germline V lookup: CDR1 SGHAT, CDR2 FQDESV (reference sequence). The CDR3 is 14 residues long. The CDR3 nucleotides are TGTGCCAGCAGCCCCGGGACAGTCACAGATACGCAGTATTTT. Translation gives CASSPGTVTDTQYF.

This chain joins TRBV6-5 and TRBJ2-5; tentatively, D is TRBD2 (6 bases). The CDR3 totals 16 residues. V was shortened by 0 bases and J by 5 bases, with 16 bases between the two germline ends. Germline V gene lookup returns CDR1 MNHEY and CDR2 SVGAGI. The CDR3 protein is CASSYSPPPGGETQYF. The CDR3 bases are TGTGCCAGCAGTTACTCGCCCCCTCCTGGGGGGGAGACCCAGTACTTC.

The V gene is TRBV7-9, the J gene TRBJ2-5; 13 bases fit TRBD2. This CDR3 contains 18 residues. Losses at the gene ends were 5 bases for V and 2 bases for J; bases not matched to a gene: 11. Germline CDR1 and CDR2: SEHNR and FQNEAQ (reference sequence). The CDR3 nucleotides read TGTGCCAGCAGCCCTCTACTAGCGGGAGGGACAATGCAAGAGACCCAGTACTTC. Protein: CASSPLLAGGTMQETQYF.

The chain links TRBV5-1 to TRBJ2-7, with TRBD1 matching 11 bases. Germline V gene lookup returns CDR1 SGHRS and CDR2 YFSETQ. J lost 1 base, V lost 3 bases, and 6 bases had no gene match. The CDR3 loop spans 16 amino acids. CDR3 bases: TGCGCCAGCAGCTCATGGACAGGGGGCCCTTCCTACGAGCAGTACTTC. Its protein is CASSSWTGGPSYEQYF. The variable domain in full, completed from reference TRBV5-1 and TRBJ2-7, reads KAGVTQTPRYLIKTRGQQVTLSCSPISGHRSVSWYQQTPGQGLQFLFEYFSETQRNKGNFPGRFSGRQFSNSRSEMNVSTLELGDSALYLCASSSWTGGPSYEQYFGPGTRLTVT.

The V gene is TRBV7-6, the J gene TRBJ2-1, with 11 bases identical to TRBD2. V was pared by 7 bases and J by 10 bases, with 18 bases of the junction left unmatched. Germline lookup yields CDR1 SGHVS and CDR2 FNYEAQ. The CDR3 extends over 17 amino acids. The CDR3 nucleotides read TGTGCCAGCACCAGCATAGGGGTAGCGGGAGGGCCAGGCGAGCAGTTCTTC. Encoded protein: CASTSIGVAGGPGEQFF.

The V gene is TRBV5-6, the J gene TRBJ2-7, with TRBD2 matching 11 bases. Unmatched junction bases numbered 8, after V lost 1 base and J lost 8 bases. The CDR3 covers 15 residues. Germline CDR1 reads SGHDT; CDR2 reads YYEEEE. The CDR3 DNA follows: TGTGCCAGCAGCTTGTACGAGACTAGCGGGATCCAGCAGTACTTC. Encoded protein: CASSLYETSGIQQYF.

This rearrangement joins TRBV19 to TRBJ2-3; D is unresolved. V lost 5 bases and J 1 base, leaving 10 bases between the germline ends. Germline V gene lookup returns CDR1 LNHDA and CDR2 SQIVND (reference sequence). CDR3 length: 14 residues. The CDR3 DNA reads TGTGCCAGTAGTCCGCTACGGGGCACAGATACGCAGTATTTT. This encodes CASSPLRGTDTQYF.

The chain is built from TRBV5-1 and TRBJ2-7, with a tentative D call TRBD1 (7 bases). The V end was cut by 4 bases, the J end by 7 bases, with 15 bases between. CDR1 SGHRS and CDR2 YFSETQ come from the germline V gene. This CDR3 has 13 residues. The CDR3 coding sequence is TGCGCCAGCAGCACCCACAGGGGACTGGAGCAGTACTTC. Protein product: CASSTHRGLEQYF.

This rearrangement joins TRBV19 to TRBJ1-2; D is unclear. CDR3 length: 14 amino acids. Germline V gives CDR1 LNHDA, CDR2 SQIVND (reference sequence). With 1 base removed from V and 8 bases from J, the gap between germline ends came to 14 bases. The CDR3 is CASSIARGMGGYTF. The CDR3 nucleotides are TGTGCCAGTAGTATAGCCCGAGGGATGGGAGGCTACACCTTC.

The chain carries TRBV27 and TRBJ2-1; D gene unclear. This CDR3 comprises 13 residues. The ends were cut back, 4 bases at V and 6 bases at J, with 10 bases in the middle. The germline gives CDR1 MNHEY, CDR2 SMNVEV (reference sequence). The DNA for the CDR3 is TGTGCCAGCAGTTCCTTTAGTGGCAATGAGCAGTTCTTC. This sequence encodes CASSSFSGNEQFF.

This clone has just one count. The chain is built from TRBV5-5 and TRBJ1-2, with 7 bases matching TRBD1. The ends lost 4 bases at V and 4 bases at J; junction bases unmatched: 10. Per germline, CDR1 SGHKS and CDR2 YYEKEE (reference sequence). The CDR3 runs 15 residues. CDR3 DNA sequence: TGTGCCAGCAGCAATCCCGGGACAGTTACCTATGGCTACACCTTC. Protein sequence: CASSNPGTVTYGYTF.

The chain has TRBV6-1 and TRBJ2-7; TRBD2 agrees at 8 bases. The CDR3 sequence is 14 residues long. Unmatched junction bases numbered 6, after V lost 6 bases and J lost 2 bases. CDR1 and CDR2 (germline): MNHNS, SASEGT. Here the CDR3 reads CASSLTSGPYEQYF. CDR3 bases: TGTGCCAGCAGCCTAACTAGCGGCCCCTACGAGCAGTACTTC.

V and J are TRBV5-1 and TRBJ2-1, with D hard to call. V was shortened by 0 bases and J by 0 bases, with 7 bases between the two germline ends. Germline V CDR1 and CDR2: SGHRS, YFSETQ. This CDR3 comprises 15 residues. The CDR3 DNA reads as TGCGCCAGCAGCTTGGTGGCGGTCTCCTACAATGAGCAGTTCTTC. This gives the protein CASSLVAVSYNEQFF.

This clone has only one observation. The chain employs TRBV19 and TRBJ2-3; 7 bases agree with TRBD2. Germline V gene data show CDR1 as LNHDA and CDR2 as SQIVND (reference sequence). This CDR3 is built from 16 residues. After removal of 2 bases from V and 2 bases from J, the junction contained 7 bases not matched to a gene. The CDR3 DNA is TGTGCCAGTAGTATAACGGGAGGCCGGGTCACAGATACGCAGTATTTT. Translating gives CASSITGGRVTDTQYF.

This chain uses TRBV7-9 with TRBJ1-5; 7 bases are shared with TRBD1. Trimming removed 5 bases from V and 2 bases from J; junction bases left unmatched: 15. Germline V gene lookup returns CDR1 SEHNR and CDR2 FQNEAQ (reference sequence). The CDR3 loop spans 18 amino acids. The CDR3 region is CASSPDPYRGRGNQPQHF. The CDR3 nucleotides are TGTGCCAGCAGCCCAGACCCATACAGGGGCCGGGGCAATCAGCCCCAGCATTTT.

The gene calls are TRBV19 and TRBJ2-6; possibly TRBD2 for D (7 bases). The CDR3 extends over 17 amino acids. Germline lookup yields CDR1 LNHDA and CDR2 SQIVND (reference sequence). V lost 4 bases, J lost 1 base, and 14 bases lay in between. The CDR3 here is CASSNSGEGSGANVLTF. CDR3 bases: TGTGCCAGTAGTAACTCAGGGGAGGGGTCTGGGGCCAACGTCCTGACTTTC.

The rearrangement uses TRBV4-1 and TRBJ2-2; D is undetermined. CDR3 length: 15 amino acids. The ends were cut back, 1 base at V and 1 base at J, with 7 bases in the middle. Germline V gene sequence: CDR1 MGHRA, CDR2 YSYEKL. The chain's CDR3 is CASSQGPGNTGELFF. As DNA, the CDR3 is TGCGCCAGCAGCCAAGGGCCAGGGAACACCGGGGAGCTGTTTTTT.

The chain joins TRBV7-9 to TRBJ2-7, with TRBD2 identical over 9 bases. This CDR3 contains 14 residues. CDR1 is SEHNR and CDR2 is FQNEAQ in the germline V gene (reference sequence). V dropped 1 base and J dropped 3; count of bases not matched to a gene: 1. CDR3 protein: CASSLGTSVYEQYF. In nucleotides, the CDR3 is TGTGCCAGCAGCTTAGGGACTAGCGTCTACGAGCAGTACTTC.

The chain joins TRBV7-9 to TRBJ2-7; D perhaps matches TRBD2 (5 bases). V was clipped by 7 bases and J by 4 bases, with 11 bases between them. The CDR3 length is 12 residues. The germline V gene encodes CDR1 SEHNR and CDR2 FQNEAQ (reference sequence). CDR3 region: CASTPTGYEQYF. CDR3 bases: TGTGCCAGCACGCCGACGGGGTACGAGCAGTACTTC.

This sequence joins TRBV5-5 and TRBJ2-3; weak D call: TRBD1 (5 bases). The germline V and J ends were trimmed by 4 bases and 3 bases, with 12 bases remaining between them. This CDR3 contains 14 residues. Germline CDR1 SGHKS, CDR2 YYEKEE (reference sequence). The CDR3 DNA follows: TGTGCCAGCAGCGGGGCCCCGTTGACAGATACGCAGTATTTT. Residues: CASSGAPLTDTQYF.

The chain is built from TRBV7-2 and TRBJ2-3, with 8 bases fitting TRBD2. The CDR3 covers 18 residues. From germline, CDR1 is SGHTA and CDR2 FQGNSA. With 2 bases clipped from V and 0 bases from J, the junction kept 10 bases outside the gene matches. CDR3 amino acids: CASSLSLVSGISTDTQYF. Written as DNA, the CDR3 is TGTGCCAGCAGCTTATCCCTGGTTAGCGGGATTAGCACAGATACGCAGTATTTT.

This clone was detected once. The chain combines TRBV5-4 with TRBJ2-3, with TRBD2 as a possible D gene (5 bases). This CDR3 has 13 residues. Germline CDR1 SGHNT, CDR2 YYREEE (reference sequence). Deletions cut 2 bases from V and 1 base from J, with 5 bases between. CDR3 nucleotides: TGTGCCAGCAGCTTCGGGGGCACAGATACGCAGTATTTT. Protein sequence: CASSFGGTDTQYF. Based on the CDR3 plus reference TRBV5-4 and TRBJ2-3, the full variable domain is ETGVTQSPTHLIKTRGQQVTLRCSSQSGHNTVSWYQQALGQGPQFIFQYYREEENGRGNFPPRFSGLQFPNYSSELNVNALELDDSALYLCASSFGGTDTQYFGPGTRLTVL.

The chain links TRBV19 to TRBJ2-2, with 7 bases that match TRBD2. CDR1 is LNHDA and CDR2 is SQIVND in the germline V gene (reference sequence). Trimming took 7 bases from V and 1 from J; bases not matched to a gene: 3. This CDR3 has 14 amino acids. DNA of the CDR3: TGTGCCAGTATCGCTAGCGGGAACACCGGGGAGCTGTTTTTT. Translated: CASIASGNTGELFF.